This paragraph reports one TCR beta chain. Its matching antigen is unknown. At one end, the junction sequence differs from germline, possibly due to a read error. The entry originates in a study of cytomegalovirus exposure and HLA in healthy donors. Study-level results: TCR beta V- and J-gene trimming was later associated with a missense DCLRE1C variant.

A multiplex PCR was run with 60 Vbeta primers and 13 Jbeta primers. Sequenced by immunoSEQ multiplex PCR; TCRdb stores in-frame clones only, minus some. Counted here are 130,000 to 150,000 clones, around 86% occurring once; the ten biggest clones make up roughly 2.9%. From germline, CDR1 is SGHNT and CDR2 YENEEA. The CDR3 spans 17 residues. This chain links TRBV11-3 with TRBJ2-2, with TRBD2 matching over 9 bases. What was sequenced was PBMCs. This sequence was found in a woman aged 25 to 45 in good health and CMV-seronegative. CDR3 nucleotide sequence: TGTGCCAGCAGCCTAGAGGCGGGGGGGATCAACACCGGGGAGCTGTTTTTT. It is translated as CASSLEAGGINTGELFF.